This TCR beta chain was sequenced in a study of human T cells and chemical hapten exposure. Across the whole study: All through the approximately 22-week study, the scalp of each patient received diphenylcyclopropenone doses weekly.

CDR1 MNHEY and CDR2 SVGEGT come from the germline V gene. Losses at the gene ends were 8 bases for V and 4 bases for J; bases not matched to a gene: 6. The CDR3 is made up of 14 amino acids. The study, taken as a whole, reports: Donors had alopecia, so their immune response may differ from healthy people's.

Described time point: pre-sensitization, week 0. Treatment indicated: therapeutic diphenylcyclopropenone sensitization with weekly scalp DPC. This clonotype was counted between two and nine times. Its antigen is still unknown. TCRdb reanalysed the RACE reads using MiXCR and keeps one entry per CDR3 protein. Altogether more than 150,000 distinct CDR3 sequences are present, just under 30% being singletons, with the ten largest covering approximately 3%. This chain connects TRBV6-2 or TRBV6-3 to TRBJ2-2; 8 bases agree with TRBD2. The TCR comes from a woman in her 30s with alopecia areata. Some clones in this sample may be carry-over from other donors' samples. The material sequenced was whole blood, taken in connection with sensitization to the hapten diphenylcyclopropenone (DPC). DNA of the CDR3: TGTGCCAGCCGTACTAGCGGCGCCACCGGGGAGCTGTTTTTT. Translation: CASRTSGATGELFF.